This note documents a single T cell receptor beta chain sequence. The sample belongs to a study of metastatic and nonmetastatic thyroid tumors. Before thyroid surgery, none of the patients had received any treatment. Via MiXCR, TCRdb re-called the PCR reads. The table lists tens of thousands of clones, around 13% of them singletons. Trimming stripped 5 bases from V and 8 bases from J, with 19 bases between. In germline, CDR1 is MNHNS, CDR2 SASEGT. The CDR3 has 15 amino acids. Sequencing used blood. The receptor's source is a female donor with papillary thyroid cancer or a benign thyroid nodule (not recorded which). Some clones in this sample may be carry-over from other donors' samples. The chain recombines TRBV6-1 with TRBJ2-1, with a tentative D call TRBD2 (6 bases). Here the CDR3 reads CASSSSWRENDEQFF. For the CDR3, the DNA is TGTGCCAGCAGTTCCAGCTGGAGGGAGAACGATGAGCAGTTCTTC.